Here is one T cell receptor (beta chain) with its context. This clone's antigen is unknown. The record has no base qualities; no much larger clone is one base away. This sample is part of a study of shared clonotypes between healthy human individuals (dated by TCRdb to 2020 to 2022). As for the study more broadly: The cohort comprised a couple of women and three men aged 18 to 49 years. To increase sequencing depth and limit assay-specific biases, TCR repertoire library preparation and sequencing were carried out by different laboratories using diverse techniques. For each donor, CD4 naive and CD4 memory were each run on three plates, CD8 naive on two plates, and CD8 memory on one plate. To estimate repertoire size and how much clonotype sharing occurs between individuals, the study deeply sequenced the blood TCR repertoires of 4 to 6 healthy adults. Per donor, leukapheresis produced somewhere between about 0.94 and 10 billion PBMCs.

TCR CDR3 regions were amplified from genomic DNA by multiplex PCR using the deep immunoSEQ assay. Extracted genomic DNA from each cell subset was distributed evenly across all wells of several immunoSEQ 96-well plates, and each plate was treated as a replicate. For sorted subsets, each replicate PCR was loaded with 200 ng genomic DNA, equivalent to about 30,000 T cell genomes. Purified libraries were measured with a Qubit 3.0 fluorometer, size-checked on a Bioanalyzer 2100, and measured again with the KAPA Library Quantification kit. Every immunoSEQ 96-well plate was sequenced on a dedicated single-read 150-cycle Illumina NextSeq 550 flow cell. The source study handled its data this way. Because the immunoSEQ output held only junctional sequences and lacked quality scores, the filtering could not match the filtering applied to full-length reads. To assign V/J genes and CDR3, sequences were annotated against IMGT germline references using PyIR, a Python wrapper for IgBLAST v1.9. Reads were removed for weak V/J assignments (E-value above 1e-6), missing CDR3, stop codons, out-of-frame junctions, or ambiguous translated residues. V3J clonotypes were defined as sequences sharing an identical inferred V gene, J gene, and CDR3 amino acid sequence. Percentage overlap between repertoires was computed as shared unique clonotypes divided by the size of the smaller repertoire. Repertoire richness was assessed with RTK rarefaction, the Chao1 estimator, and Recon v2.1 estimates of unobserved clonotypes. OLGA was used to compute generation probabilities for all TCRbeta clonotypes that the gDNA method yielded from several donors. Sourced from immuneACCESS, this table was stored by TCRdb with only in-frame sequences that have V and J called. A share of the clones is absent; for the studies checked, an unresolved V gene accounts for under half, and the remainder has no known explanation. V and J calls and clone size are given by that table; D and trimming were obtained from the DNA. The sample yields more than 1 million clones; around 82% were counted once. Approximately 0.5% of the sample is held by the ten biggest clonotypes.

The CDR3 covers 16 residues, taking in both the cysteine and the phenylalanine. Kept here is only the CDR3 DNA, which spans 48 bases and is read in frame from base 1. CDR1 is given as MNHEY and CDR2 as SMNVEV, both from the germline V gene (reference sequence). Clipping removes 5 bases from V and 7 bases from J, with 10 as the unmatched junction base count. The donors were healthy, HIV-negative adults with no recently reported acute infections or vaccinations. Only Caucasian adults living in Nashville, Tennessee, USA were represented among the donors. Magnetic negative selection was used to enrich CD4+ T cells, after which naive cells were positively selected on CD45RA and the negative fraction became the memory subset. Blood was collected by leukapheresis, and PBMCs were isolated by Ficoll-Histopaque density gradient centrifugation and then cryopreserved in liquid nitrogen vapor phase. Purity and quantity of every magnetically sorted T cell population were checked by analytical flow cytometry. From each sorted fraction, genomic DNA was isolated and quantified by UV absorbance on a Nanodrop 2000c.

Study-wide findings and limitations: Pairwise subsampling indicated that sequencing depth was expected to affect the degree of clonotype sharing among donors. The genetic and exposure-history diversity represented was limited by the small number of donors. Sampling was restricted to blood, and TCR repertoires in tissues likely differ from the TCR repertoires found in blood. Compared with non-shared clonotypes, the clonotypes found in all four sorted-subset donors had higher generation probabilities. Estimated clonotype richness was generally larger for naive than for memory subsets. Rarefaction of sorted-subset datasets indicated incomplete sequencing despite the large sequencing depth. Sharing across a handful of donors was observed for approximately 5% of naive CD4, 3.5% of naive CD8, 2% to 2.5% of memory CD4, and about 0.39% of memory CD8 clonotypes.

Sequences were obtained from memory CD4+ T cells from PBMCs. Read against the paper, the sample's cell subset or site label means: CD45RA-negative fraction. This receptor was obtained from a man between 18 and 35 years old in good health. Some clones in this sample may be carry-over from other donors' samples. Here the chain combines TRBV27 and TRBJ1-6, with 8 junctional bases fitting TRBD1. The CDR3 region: CASSPHRTGLNSPLHF. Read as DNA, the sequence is TGTGCCAGCAGTCCCCACCGGACAGGGTTGAATTCACCCCTCCACTTT.